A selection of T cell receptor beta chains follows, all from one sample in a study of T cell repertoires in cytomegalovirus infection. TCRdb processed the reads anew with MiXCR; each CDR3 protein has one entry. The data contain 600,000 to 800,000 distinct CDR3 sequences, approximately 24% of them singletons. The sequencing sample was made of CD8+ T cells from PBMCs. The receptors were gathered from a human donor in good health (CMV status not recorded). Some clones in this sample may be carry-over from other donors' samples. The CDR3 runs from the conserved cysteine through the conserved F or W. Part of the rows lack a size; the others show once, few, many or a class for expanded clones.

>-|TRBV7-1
CASSPRERSSYNEQFF
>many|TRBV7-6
CASSFEVGTEAFF
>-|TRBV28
CASSRGTDMFRNTEAFF
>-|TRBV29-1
CSAEGRGKQYF
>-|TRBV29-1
CSVEATYGYTF
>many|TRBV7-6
CASSGPGQGKEKLFF
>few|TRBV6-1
CASSIGQGATDTQYF
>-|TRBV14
CASGWQSSYNEQFF
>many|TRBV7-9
CASSQDLRGYTF
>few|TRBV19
CASSIASGGDQETQYF
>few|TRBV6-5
CASSTRQGSNQPQHF
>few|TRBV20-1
CSERPWGSGETQYF
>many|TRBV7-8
CASSLGGVGNTEAFF
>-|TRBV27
CASKYREDRGSYEQYF
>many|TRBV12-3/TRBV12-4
CASSLVVFLTDTQYF
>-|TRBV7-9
CASSFPTDPASTDTQYF
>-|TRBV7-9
CASSSTDDEGPETQYF
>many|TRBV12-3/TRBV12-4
CASSSLLMGDYNEQFF
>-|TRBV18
CAGSPEPQGSSYEQYF
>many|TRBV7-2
CASSLAGGRGEKLFF
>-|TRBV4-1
CASSQEWPSGYTF
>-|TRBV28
CASRGEHRNTEAFF
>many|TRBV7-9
CASSSVRGRGGQTYEQYF
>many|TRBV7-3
CASSLGLAGEYNEQFF
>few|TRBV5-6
CASSLLNRWRITEAFF
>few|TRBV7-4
CASSPLQGAETEAFF
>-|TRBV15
CATSRGGGFFDEQFF
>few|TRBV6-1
CASYPSGGAYTGELFF
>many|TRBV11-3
CASSSSGTGHYEQYF
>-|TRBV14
CASSTRTGTQETQYF
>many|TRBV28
CASSPLSGGSYNEQFF
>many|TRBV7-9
CASSNRDRGSGANVLTF
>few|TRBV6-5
CASSSGEVYEQYF
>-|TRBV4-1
CASSQGVQTYEQYF
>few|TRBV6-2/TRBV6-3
CASSYSPRDLSTDTQYF
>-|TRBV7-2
CASSTGMSNQPQHF
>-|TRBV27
CASKREQGDYEQYF